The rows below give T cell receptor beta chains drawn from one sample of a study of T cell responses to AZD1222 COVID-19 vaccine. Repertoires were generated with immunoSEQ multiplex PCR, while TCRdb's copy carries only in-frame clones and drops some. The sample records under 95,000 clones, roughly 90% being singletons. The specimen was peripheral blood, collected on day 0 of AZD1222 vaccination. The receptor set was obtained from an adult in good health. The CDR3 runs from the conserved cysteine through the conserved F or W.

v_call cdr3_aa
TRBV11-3 CARTGKVSSPLHF
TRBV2 CASGNRNEKLFF
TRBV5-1 CASSLTGVNTGELFF
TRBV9 CASSSRLVGDRVINEQYF
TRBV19 CASSGQSNTEAFF
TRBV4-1 CASSQDQGDYGYTF
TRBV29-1 CSVITGTSDSPLHF
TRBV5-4 CASSLTGANTGELFF
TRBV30 CAWSVGSSYNEQFF
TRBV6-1 CASSETESSYNEQFF
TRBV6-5 CASSYSAGNTEAFF
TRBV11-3 CASSLRWGNEQYF
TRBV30 CAWSLVGRYNEQFF
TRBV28 CASRHGTADNQPQHF
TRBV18 CASSPRTQETQYF
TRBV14 CASSPRQGPSYEQYF
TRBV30 CASHADRDYEQYF
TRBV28 CASSPTSGSSYNEQFF